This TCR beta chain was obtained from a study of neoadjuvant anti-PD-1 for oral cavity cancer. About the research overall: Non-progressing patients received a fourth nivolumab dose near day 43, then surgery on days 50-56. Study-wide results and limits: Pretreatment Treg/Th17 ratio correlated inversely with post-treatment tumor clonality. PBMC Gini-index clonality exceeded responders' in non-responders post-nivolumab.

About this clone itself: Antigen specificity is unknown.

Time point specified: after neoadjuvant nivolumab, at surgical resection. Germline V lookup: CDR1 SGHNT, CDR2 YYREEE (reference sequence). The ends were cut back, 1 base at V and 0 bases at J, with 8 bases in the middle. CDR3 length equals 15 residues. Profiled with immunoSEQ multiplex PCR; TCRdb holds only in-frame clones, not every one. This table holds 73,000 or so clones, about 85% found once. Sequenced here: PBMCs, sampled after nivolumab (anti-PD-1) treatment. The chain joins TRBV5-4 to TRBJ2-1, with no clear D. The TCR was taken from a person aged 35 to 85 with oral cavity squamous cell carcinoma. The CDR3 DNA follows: TGTGCCAGCAGCTTGCGTGCGGACTCCTACAATGAGCAGTTCTTC. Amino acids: CASSLRADSYNEQFF.